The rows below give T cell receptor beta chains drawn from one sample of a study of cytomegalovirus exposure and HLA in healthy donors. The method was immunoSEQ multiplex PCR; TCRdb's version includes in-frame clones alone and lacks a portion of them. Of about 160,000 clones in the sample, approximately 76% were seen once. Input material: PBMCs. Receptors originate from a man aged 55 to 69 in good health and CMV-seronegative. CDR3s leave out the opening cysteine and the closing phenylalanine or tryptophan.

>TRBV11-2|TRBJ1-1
ASSLVGVYEAF
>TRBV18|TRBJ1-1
ASSPPVHKNTEAF
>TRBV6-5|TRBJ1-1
ASPRTGWNTEAF
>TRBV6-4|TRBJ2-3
ASSEESGSGADTQY
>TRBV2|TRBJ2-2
ASHRDTGETGELF
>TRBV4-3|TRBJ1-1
ASSQEDRGRLMNTEAF
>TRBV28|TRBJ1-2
ASAQGAFYGYT
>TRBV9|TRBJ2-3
ASSPFSFDSTDTQY
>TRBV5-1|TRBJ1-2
ASSLGVLGGDGYT
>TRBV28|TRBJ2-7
ASRPGSWASYEQY
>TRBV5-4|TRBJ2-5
ASSQYETQY
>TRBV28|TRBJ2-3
ASKAGGYTDTQY
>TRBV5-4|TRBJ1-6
ASSLSPQGKDSPLH
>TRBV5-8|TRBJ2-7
ASSLAQGIYEQY
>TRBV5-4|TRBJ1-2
ASSLLTDYGYT
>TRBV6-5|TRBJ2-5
ASSYSSRGPQETQY
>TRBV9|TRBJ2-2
ASSVGGTSGNPGELF
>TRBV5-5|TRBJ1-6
ASSPGQGSYNSPLH
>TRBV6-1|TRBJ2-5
ASSSGAQGETQY
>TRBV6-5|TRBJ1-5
ASGPAGHSNQPQH
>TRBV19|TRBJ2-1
ASISAGEDNEQF
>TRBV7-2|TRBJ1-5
ASANSNQPQH
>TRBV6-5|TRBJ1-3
ASSYWGQGSGNTIY